This T cell receptor (beta chain) was recorded in a study of post-analysis software for immune sequencing data. Study-wide points: F measure grouped same-batch samples tightly together. A significant reduction in normalized Chao1 diversity was observed in multiple sclerosis patients versus controls.

Looked up from germline, CDR1 is LGHDT and CDR2 is YNNKEL (reference sequence). This CDR3 is 12 amino acids long. V was trimmed by 1 base and J by 6 bases, leaving 6 bases between them. Every TCR beta cDNA library bore unique molecular identifiers. TCRdb re-derived calls from the PCR reads in MiXCR, one entry per CDR3 protein. The data show 150,000 or so distinct CDR3 sequences, with 30% to 45% seen just once and roughly 28% held by the top ten. This clonotype was counted only a few times. Its specificity is unknown. The sample in question was blood, obtained after autologous hematopoietic stem cell transplantation. The chain links TRBV3-1 to TRBJ2-5, with D uncertain. This TCR was sampled from a girl between 10 and 17 years old with multiple sclerosis. The CDR3 here is CASSQVEKTQYF. For the CDR3, the DNA is TGTGCCAGCAGCCAAGTGGAGAAGACCCAGTACTTC.